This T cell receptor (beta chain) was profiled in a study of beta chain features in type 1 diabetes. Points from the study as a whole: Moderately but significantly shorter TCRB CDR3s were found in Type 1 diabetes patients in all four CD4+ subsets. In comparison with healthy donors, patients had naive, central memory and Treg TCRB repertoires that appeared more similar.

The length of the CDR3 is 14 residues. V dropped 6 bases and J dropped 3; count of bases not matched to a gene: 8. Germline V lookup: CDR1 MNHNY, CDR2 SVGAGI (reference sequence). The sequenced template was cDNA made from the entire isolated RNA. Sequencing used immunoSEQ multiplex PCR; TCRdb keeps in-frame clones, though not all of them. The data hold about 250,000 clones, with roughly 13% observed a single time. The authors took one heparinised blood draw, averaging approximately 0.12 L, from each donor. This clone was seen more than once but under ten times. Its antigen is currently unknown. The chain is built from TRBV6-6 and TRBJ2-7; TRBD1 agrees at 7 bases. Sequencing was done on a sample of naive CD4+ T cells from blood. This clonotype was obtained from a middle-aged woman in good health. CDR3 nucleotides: TGTGCCAGCAGCCCCCAGGACAGGAGCTACGAGCAGTACTTC. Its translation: CASSPQDRSYEQYF.